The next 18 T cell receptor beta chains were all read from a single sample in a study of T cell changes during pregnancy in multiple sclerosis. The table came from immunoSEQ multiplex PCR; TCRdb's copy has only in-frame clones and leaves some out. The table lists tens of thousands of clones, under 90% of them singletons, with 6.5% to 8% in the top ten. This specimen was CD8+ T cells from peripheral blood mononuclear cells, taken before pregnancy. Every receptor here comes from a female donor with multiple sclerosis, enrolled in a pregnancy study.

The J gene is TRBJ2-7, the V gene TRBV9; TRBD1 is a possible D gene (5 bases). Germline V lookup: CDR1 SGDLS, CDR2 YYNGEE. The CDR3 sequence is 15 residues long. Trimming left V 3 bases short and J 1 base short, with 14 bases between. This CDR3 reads CASSAQGAASYEQYF. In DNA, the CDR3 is TGTGCCAGCAGCGCTCAAGGGGCAGCTTCCTACGAGCAGTACTTC.

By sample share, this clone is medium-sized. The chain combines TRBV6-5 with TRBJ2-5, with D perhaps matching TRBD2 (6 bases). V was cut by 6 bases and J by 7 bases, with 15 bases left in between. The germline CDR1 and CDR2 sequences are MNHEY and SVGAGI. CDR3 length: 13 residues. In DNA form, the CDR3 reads TGTGCCAGCAGCAAGGGACCGGAGGGGACCCAGTACTTC. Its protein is CASSKGPEGTQYF.

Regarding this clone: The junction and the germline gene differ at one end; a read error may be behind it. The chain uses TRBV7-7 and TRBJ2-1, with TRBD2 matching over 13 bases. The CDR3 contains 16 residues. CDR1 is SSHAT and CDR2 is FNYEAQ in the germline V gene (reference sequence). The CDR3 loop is CASSWGLAGHPNEQFF. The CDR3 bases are TGTGCTAGCAGCTGGGGACTAGCGGGACATCCCAATGAGCAGTTCTTC.

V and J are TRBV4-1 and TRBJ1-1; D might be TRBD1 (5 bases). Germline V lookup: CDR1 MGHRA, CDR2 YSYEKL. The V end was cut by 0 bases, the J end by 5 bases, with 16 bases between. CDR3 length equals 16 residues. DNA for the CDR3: TGCGCCAGCAGCCAAGATTTAATAGGGGCGCGGACTGAAGCTTTCTTT. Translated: CASSQDLIGARTEAFF.

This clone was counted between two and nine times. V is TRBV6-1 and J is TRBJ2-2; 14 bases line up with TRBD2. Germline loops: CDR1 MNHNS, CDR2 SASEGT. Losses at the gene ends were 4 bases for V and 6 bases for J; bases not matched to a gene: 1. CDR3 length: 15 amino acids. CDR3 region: CASSGLAGGPGELFF. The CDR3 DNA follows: TGTGCCAGCAGTGGACTAGCGGGAGGGCCCGGGGAGCTGTTTTTT.

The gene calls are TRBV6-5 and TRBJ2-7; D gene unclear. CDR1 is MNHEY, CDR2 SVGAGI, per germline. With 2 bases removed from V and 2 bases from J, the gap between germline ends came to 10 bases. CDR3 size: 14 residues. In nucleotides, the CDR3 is TGTGCCAGCAGTTACGGCCAGGAAGCCTACGAGCAGTACTTC. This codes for CASSYGQEAYEQYF.

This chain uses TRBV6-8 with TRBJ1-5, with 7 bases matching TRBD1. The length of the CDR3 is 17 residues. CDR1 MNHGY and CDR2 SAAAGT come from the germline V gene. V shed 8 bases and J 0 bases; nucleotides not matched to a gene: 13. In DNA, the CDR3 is TGTGCCAGCGCCCGGGACAGAGTCCTTTATAGCAATCAGCCCCAGCATTTT. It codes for CASARDRVLYSNQPQHF.

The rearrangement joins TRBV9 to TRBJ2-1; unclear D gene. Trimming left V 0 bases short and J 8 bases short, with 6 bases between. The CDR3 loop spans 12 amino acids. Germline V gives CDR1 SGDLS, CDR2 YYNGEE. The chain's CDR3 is CASSVGGDEQFF. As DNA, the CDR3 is TGTGCCAGCAGCGTAGGAGGCGATGAGCAGTTCTTC.

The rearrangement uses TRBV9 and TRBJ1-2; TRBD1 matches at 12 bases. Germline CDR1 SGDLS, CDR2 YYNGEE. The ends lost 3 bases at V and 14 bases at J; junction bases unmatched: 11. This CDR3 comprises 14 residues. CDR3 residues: CASSAGLGQGASTF. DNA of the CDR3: TGTGCCAGCAGCGCCGGCCTGGGACAGGGGGCGAGTACCTTC. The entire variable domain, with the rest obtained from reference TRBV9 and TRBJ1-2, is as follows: DSGVTQTPKHLITATGQRVTLRCSPRSGDLSVYWYQQSLDQGLQFLIQYYNGEERAKGNILERFSAQQFPDLHSELNLSSLELGDSALYFCASSAGLGQGASTFGSGTRLTVV.

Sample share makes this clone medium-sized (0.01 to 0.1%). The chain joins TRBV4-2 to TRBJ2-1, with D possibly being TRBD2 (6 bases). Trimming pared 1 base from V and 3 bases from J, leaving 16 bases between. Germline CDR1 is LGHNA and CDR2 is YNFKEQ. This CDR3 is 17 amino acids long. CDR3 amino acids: CASSQGDSDVRYNEQFF. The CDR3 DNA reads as TGTGCCAGCAGCCAAGGGGACTCTGACGTACGCTACAATGAGCAGTTCTTC.

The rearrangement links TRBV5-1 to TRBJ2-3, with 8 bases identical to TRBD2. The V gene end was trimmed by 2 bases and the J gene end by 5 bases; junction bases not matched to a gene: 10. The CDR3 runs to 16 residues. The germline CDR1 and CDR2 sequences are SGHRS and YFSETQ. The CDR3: CASSFSGGPRQDTQYF. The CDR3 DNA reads TGCGCCAGCAGCTTTTCGGGAGGGCCTCGGCAAGATACGCAGTATTTT.

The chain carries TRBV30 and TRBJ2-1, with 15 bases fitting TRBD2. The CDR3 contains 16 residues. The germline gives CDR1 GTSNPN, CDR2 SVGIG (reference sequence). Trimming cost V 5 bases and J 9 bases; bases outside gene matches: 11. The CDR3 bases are TGTGCCTGGCACGGACTAGCGGGAGGGGGTTATTTTGAGCAGTTCTTC. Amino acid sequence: CAWHGLAGGGYFEQFF.

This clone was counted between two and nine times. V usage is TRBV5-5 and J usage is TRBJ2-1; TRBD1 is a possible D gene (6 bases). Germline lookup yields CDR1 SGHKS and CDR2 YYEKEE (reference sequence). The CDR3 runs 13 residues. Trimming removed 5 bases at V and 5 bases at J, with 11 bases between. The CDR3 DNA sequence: TGTGCCAGCAGTTGGGACATAAACAATGAGCAGTTCTTC. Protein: CASSWDINNEQFF.

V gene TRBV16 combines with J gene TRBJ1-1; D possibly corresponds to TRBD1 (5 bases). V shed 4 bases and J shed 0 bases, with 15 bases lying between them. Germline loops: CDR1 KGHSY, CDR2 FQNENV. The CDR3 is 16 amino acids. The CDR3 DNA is TGTGCCAGCAGCCTGAGCAGCCGGGGGTTGAACACTGAAGCTTTCTTT. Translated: CASSLSSRGLNTEAFF.

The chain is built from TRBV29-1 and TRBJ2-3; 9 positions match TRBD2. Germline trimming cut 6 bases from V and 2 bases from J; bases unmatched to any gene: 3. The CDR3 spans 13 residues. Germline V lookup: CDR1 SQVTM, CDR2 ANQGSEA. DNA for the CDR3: TGCAGCGTCCCTAGCGGGGCCACAGATACGCAGTATTTT. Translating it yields CSVPSGATDTQYF.

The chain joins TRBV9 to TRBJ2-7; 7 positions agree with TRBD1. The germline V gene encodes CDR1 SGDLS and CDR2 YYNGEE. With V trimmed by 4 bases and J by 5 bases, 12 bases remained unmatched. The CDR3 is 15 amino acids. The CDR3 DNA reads TGTGCCAGCAGCCCACCCGACAGGGCCGACCACGAGCAGTACTTC. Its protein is CASSPPDRADHEQYF.

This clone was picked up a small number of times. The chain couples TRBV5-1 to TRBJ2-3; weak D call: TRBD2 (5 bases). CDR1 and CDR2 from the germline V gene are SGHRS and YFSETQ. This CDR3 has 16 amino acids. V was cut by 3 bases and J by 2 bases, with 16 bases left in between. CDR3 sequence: CASSSMGAVITDTQYF. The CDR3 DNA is TGCGCCAGCAGCTCCATGGGAGCGGTTATCACAGATACGCAGTATTTT. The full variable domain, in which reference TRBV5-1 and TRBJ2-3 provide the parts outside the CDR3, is KAGVTQTPRYLIKTRGQQVTLSCSPISGHRSVSWYQQTPGQGLQFLFEYFSETQRNKGNFPGRFSGRQFSNSRSEMNVSTLELGDSALYLCASSSMGAVITDTQYFGPGTRLTVL.

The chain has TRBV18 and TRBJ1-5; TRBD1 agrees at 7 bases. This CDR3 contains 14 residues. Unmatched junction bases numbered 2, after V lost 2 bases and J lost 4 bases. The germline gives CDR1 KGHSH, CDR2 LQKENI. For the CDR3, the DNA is TGTGCCAGCTCACCAAGGGACAGAAATCAGCCCCAGCATTTT. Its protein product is CASSPRDRNQPQHF.